The clone carrying this TCR beta chain is a singleton in its sample. The sample belongs to a study of control samples from healthy donors and cancer patients. The germline V gene encodes CDR1 LGHDT and CDR2 YNNKEL (reference sequence). V shed 0 bases and J shed 8 bases, with 13 bases lying between them. The CDR3 covers 14 residues. Assay: immunoSEQ multiplex PCR; the TCRdb copy retains only in-frame clones and omits some. The sample holds around 94,000 clones, approximately 95% seen once. This chain uses TRBV3-1 (or the pseudogene TRBV3-2) with TRBJ1-2, with D possibly matching TRBD1 (5 bases). Sample: blood. The TCR was taken from a woman aged 25 to 39 in good health. CDR3 DNA sequence: TGTGCCAGCAGCCAAGATAGTGGGGGAAGAGGCTACACCTTC. Its protein product is CASSQDSGGRGYTF.